Listed here is a single TCR beta chain. This sample was included in a study of cytomegalovirus exposure and HLA in healthy donors. Study context: In an earlier analysis, approximately 120 million unique TCR beta sequences were found from 150 million to 200 million T cells.

PCR used 60 Vbeta primers and 13 Jbeta primers. Sequenced by immunoSEQ multiplex PCR; TCRdb stores in-frame clones only, minus some. The sample has 130,000 or so clones; the top ten hold roughly 1.6%. Germline V gives CDR1 LNHDA, CDR2 SQIVND (reference sequence). Losses at the gene ends were 3 bases for V and 2 bases for J; bases not matched to a gene: 5. CDR3 length: 16 amino acids. The specimen sequenced was PBMCs. V usage is TRBV19 and J usage is TRBJ1-1; TRBD1 agrees at 11 bases. The source of this sequence is a woman in her 40s in good health and CMV-seronegative. DNA for the CDR3: TGTGCCAGTAGTATGTGGACAGGGGGCAGAAACACTGAAGCTTTCTTT. Translated: CASSMWTGGRNTEAFF. The full variable domain, with the rest looked up from reference TRBV19 and TRBJ1-1, is DGGITQSPKYLFRKEGQNVTLSCEQNLNHDAMYWYRQDPGQGLRLIYYSQIVNDFQKGDIAEGYSVSREKKESFPLTVTSAQKNPTAFYLCASSMWTGGRNTEAFFGQGTRLTVV.